Described below is a single T cell receptor (beta chain) sequence and its context. A much larger clonotype is one base distant, so this may be a read error. This sample was included in a study of read filtering for tumor transcriptome and immune sequencing. At the time of active disease, bone marrow was collected from every patient. The library was built from roughly 400 ng RNA with molecular barcoded adaptors for alpha/delta and beta/gamma chains. One entry per CDR3 protein results from TCRdb running MiXCR on the reads. Seen here are 60,000 or so distinct CDR3 sequences, around 19% observed once, and the top ten hold roughly a tenth. The CDR3 is made up of 13 amino acids. CDR1 is MNHEY, CDR2 SVGEGT, per germline.

The source material was a population of CD138-negative cells sorted from bone marrow. V usage is TRBV6-2 or TRBV6-3 and J usage is TRBJ2-5, with D hard to call. This TCR derives from a donor over 35 with multiple myeloma. The DNA for the CDR3 is TGTGTCAGCAGTTATTCCGTGTGGGAGACCCAGTACTTC. This encodes CVSSYSVWETQYF.